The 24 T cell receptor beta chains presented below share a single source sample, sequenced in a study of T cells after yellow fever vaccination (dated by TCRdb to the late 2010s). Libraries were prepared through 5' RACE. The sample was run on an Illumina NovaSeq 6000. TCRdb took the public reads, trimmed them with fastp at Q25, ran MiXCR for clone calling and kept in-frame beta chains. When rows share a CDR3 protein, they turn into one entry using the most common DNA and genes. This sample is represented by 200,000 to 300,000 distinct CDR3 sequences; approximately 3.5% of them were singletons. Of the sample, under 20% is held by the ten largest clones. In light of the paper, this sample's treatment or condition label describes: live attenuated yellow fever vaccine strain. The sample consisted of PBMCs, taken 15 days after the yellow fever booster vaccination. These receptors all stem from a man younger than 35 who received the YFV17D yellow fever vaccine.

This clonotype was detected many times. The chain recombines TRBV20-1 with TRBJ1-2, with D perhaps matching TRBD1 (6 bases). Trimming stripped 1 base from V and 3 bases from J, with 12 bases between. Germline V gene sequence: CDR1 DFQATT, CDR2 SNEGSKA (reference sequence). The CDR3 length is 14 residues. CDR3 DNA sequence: TGCAGTGCTAGAGGAAGGGGGAGGGACTATGGCTACACCTTC. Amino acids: CSARGRGRDYGYTF.

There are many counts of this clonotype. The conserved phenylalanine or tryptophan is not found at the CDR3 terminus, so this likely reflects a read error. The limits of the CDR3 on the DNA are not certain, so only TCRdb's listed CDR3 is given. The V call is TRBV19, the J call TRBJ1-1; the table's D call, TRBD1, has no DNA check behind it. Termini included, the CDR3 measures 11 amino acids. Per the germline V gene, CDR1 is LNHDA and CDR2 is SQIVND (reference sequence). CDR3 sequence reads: CASSRRTELHL.

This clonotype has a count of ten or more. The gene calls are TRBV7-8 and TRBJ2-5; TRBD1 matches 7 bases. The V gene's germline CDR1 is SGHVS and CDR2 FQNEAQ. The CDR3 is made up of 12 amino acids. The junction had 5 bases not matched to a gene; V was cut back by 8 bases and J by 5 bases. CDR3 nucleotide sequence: TGTGCCAGCGGACGGGACAGTGAGACCCAGTACTTC. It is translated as CASGRDSETQYF. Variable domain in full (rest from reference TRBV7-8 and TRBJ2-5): GAGVSQSPRYKVAKRGQDVALRCDPISGHVSLFWYQQALGQGPEFLTYFQNEAQLDKSGLPSDRFFAERPEGSVSTLKIQRTQQEDSAVYLCASGRDSETQYFGPGTRLLVL.

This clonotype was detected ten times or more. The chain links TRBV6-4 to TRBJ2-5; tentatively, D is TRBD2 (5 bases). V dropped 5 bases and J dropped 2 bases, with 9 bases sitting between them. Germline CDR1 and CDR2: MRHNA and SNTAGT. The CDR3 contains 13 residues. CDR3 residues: CASSRELQETQYF. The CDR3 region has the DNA TGTGCCAGCAGTCGGGAATTACAAGAGACCCAGTACTTC.

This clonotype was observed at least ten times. Here the CDR3 DNA reads TGCAGCGTTGACGGGACTAGCGGATACACAGATACGCAGTATTTT. Its translation is CSVDGTSGYTDTQYF. The V call is TRBV29-1, the J call TRBJ2-3, with 11 bases aligning to TRBD2. Germline CDR1 reads SQVTM; CDR2 reads ANQGSEA. V lost 3 bases to trimming and J lost 2 bases; unmatched junction nucleotides: 4. This CDR3 is 15 amino acids long.

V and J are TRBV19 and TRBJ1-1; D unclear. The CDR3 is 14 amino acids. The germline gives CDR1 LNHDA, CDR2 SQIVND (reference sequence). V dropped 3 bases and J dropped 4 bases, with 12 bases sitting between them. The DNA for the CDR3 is TGTGCCAGTAGTATTTCCGGGTTGGCCACTGAAGCTTTCTTT. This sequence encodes CASSISGLATEAFF. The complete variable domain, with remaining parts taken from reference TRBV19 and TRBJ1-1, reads DGGITQSPKYLFRKEGQNVTLSCEQNLNHDAMYWYRQDPGQGLRLIYYSQIVNDFQKGDIAEGYSVSREKKESFPLTVTSAQKNPTAFYLCASSISGLATEAFFGQGTRLTVV.

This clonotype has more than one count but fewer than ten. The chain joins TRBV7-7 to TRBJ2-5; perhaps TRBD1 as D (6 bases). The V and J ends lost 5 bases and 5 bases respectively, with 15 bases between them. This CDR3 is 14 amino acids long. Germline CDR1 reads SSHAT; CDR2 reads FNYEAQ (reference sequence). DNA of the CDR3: TGTGCCAGCAGCGTAAATACTGGGGGCGAGACCCAGTACTTC. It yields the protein CASSVNTGGETQYF.

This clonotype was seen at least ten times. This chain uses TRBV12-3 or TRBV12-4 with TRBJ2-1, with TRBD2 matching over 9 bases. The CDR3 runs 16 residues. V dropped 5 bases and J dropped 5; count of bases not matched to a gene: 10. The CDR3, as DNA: TGTGCCAGCAGTCTAAGGGGCCTAGCGGGGCACAATGAGCAGTTCTTC. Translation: CASSLRGLAGHNEQFF.

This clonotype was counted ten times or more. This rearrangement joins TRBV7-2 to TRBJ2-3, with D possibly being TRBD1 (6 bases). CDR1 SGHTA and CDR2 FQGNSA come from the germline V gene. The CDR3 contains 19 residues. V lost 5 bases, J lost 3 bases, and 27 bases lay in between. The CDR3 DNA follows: TGTGCCAGCAGCCGCAGGGCCGGGGCAGGGGCGATAAAAACAGATACGCAGTATTTT. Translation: CASSRRAGAGAIKTDTQYF. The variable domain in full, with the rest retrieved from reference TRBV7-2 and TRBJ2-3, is GAGVSQSPSNKVTEKGKDVELRCDPISGHTALYWYRQSLGQGLEFLIYFQGNSAPDKSGLPSDRFSAERTGGSVSTLTIQRTQQEDSAVYLCASSRRAGAGAIKTDTQYFGPGTRLTVL.

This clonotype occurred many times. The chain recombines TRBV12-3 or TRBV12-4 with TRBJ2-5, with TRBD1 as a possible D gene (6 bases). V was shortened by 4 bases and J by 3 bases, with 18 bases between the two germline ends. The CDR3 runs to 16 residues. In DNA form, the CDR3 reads TGTGCCAGCAGTTACGTAGCCGTACAGGGAAAAGAGACCCAGTACTTC. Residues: CASSYVAVQGKETQYF.

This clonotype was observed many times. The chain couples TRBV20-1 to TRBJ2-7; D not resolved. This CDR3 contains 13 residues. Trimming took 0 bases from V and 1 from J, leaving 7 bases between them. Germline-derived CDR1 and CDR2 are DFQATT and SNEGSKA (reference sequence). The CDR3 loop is CSARDSNSYEQYV. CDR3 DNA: TGCAGTGCTAGAGATTCGAATTCCTACGAGCAGTACGTC.

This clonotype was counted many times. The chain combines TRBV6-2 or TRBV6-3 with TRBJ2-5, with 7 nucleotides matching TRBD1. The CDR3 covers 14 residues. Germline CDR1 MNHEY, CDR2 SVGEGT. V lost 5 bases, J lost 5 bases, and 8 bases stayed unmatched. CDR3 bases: TGTGCCAGCAGTACGACAGGGAATAGGGAGACCCAGTACTTC. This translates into CASSTTGNRETQYF.

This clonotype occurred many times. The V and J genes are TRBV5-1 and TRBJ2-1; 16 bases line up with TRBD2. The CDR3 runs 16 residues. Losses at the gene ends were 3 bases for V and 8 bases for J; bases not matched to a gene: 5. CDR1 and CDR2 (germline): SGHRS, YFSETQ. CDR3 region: CASSWAGTSGGDEQFF. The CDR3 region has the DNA TGCGCCAGCAGCTGGGCCGGGACTAGCGGGGGGGATGAGCAGTTCTTC.

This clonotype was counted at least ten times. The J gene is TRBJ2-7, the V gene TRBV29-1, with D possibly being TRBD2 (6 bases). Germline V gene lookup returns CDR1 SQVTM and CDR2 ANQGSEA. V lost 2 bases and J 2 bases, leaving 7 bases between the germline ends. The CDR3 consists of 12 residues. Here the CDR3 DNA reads TGCAGCGTTGAATCGGGGGCCTACGAGCAGTACTTC. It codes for CSVESGAYEQYF.

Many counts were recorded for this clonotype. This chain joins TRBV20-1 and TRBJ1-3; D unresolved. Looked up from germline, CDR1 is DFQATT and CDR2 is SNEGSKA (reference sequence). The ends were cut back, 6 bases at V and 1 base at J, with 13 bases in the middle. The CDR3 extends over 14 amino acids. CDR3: CSARILKSGNTIYF. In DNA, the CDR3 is TGCAGTGCAAGGATCCTTAAATCTGGAAACACCATATATTTT.

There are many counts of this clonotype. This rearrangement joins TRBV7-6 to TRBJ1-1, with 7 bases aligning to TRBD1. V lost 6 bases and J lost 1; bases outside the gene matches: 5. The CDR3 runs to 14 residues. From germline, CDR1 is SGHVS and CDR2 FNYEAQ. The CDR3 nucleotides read TGTGCCAGCAGACCTGACAGGGCGAACACTGAAGCTTTCTTT. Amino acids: CASRPDRANTEAFF.

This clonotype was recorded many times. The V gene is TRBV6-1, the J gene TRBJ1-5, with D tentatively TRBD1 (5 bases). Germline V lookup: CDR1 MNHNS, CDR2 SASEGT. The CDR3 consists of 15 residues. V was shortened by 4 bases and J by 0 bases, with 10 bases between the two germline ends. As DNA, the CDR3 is TGTGCCAGCAGTGGCCAGGGATATAGCAATCAGCCCCAGCATTTT. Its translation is CASSGQGYSNQPQHF.

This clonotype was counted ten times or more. The CDR3 bases are TGTGCCAGCAGTGCCAGCGTAGGGTTTGAAAAACTGTTTTTT. Amino acids: CASSASVGFEKLFF. The chain joins TRBV25-1 to TRBJ1-4; no clear D gene. Germline assignment: CDR1 MGHDK and CDR2 SYGVNS. The CDR3 sequence is 14 residues long. Trimming stripped 4 bases from V and 7 bases from J, with 13 bases between.

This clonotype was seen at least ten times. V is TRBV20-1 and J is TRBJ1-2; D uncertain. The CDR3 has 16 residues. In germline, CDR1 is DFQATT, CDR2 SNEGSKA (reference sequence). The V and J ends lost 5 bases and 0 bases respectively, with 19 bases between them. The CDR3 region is CSAGPRDIFSNYGYTF. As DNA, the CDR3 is TGCAGTGCTGGCCCCCGTGACATCTTTTCTAACTATGGCTACACCTTC.

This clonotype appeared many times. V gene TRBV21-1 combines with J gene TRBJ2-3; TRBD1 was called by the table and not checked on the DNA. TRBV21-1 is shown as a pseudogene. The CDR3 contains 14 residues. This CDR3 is CASAGTGGTDTQYF. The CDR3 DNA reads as TGTGCCAGCGCCGGGACAGGGGGCACAGATACGCAGTATTTT.

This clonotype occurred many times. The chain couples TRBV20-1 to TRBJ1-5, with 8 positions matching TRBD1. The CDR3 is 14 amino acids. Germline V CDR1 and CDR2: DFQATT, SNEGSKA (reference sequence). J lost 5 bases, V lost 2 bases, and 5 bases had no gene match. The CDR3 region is CSARSRTGYQPQHF. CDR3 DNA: TGCAGTGCTAGATCTAGGACAGGGTATCAGCCCCAGCATTTT.

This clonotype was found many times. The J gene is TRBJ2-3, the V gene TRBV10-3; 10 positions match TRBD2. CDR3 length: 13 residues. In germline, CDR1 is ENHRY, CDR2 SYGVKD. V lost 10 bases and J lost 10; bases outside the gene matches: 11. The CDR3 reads CATNSGGDFPQYF. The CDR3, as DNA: TGTGCCACCAACAGCGGGGGGGACTTTCCGCAGTATTTT.

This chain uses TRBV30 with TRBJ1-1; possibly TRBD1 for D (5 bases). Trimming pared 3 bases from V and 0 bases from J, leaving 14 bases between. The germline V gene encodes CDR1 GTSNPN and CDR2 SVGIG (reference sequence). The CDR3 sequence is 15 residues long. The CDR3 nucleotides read TGTGCCTGGAGAGGGTGGAGGGGAATGAACACTGAAGCTTTCTTT. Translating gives CAWRGWRGMNTEAFF.

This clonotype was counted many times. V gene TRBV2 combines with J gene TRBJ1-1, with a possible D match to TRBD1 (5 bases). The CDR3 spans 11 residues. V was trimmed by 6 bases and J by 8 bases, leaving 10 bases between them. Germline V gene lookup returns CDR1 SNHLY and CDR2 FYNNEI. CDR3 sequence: CASSLGQEAFF. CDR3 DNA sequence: TGTGCCAGCAGCCTCGGACAAGAAGCTTTCTTT.